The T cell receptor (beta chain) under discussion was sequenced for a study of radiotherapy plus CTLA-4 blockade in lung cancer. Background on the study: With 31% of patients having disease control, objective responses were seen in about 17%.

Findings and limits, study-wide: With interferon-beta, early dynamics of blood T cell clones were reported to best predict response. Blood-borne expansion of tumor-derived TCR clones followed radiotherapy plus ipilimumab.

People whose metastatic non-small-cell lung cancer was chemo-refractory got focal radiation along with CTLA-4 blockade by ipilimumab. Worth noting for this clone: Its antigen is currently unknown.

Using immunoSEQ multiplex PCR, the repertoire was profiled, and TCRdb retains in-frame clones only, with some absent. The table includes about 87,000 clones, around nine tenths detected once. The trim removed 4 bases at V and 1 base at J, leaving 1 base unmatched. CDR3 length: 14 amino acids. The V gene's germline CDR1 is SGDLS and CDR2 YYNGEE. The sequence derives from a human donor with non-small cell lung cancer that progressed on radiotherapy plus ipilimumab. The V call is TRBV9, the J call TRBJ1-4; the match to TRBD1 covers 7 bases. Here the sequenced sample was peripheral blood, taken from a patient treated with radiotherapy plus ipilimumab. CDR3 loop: CASSPGGTNEKLFF. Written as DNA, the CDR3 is TGTGCCAGCAGCCCAGGGGGAACTAATGAAAAACTGTTTTTT.